This is a list of T cell receptor beta chains from one sample in a study of T cells in Graves' hyperthyroidism and ophthalmopathy. Each CDR3 protein is one row after TCRdb ran MiXCR on the multiplex PCR reads. The profile shows a few hundred thousand distinct CDR3 sequences, around 25% of them singletons. Sequenced input: blood. Every receptor here comes from a man aged 50 to 59 with Graves' hyperthyroidism. CDR3s include the opening cysteine and the closing phenylalanine or tryptophan. The D gene is left open where the match is weak. Expanded clones are given a class, and other clones once, few, many or no size at all.

size: -; V: TRBV27; D: -; J: TRBJ2-5; CDR3: CASSLLGAGETQYF; DNA: TGTGCCAGCAGTTTACTGGGAGCTGGGGAGACCCAGTACTTC
size: -; V: TRBV5-1; D: -; J: TRBJ1-2; CDR3: CASSPGQTGIYGYTF; DNA: TGCGCCAGCAGCCCAGGACAGACAGGAATCTATGGCTACACCTTC
size: many; V: TRBV6-1; D: TRBD1; J: TRBJ1-6; CDR3: CASSRTGDNSPLHF; DNA: TGTGCCAGCAGCAGGACAGGGGATAATTCACCCCTCCACTTT
size: -; V: TRBV2; D: -; J: TRBJ1-4; CDR3: CASRDWTAGEKLFF; DNA: TGTGCCAGCAGGGACTGGACGGCGGGCGAAAAACTGTTTTTT
size: few; V: TRBV20-1; D: -; J: TRBJ2-7; CDR3: CSARGRTFNEQYF; DNA: TGCAGCGCTAGAGGAAGGACATTCAACGAGCAGTACTTC
size: -; V: TRBV12-5; D: -; J: TRBJ2-1; CDR3: CASGPPLQVAYEQFF; DNA: TGTGCTAGTGGTCCCCCCCTCCAGGTCGCCTATGAGCAGTTCTTC
size: -; V: TRBV29-1; D: TRBD2; J: TRBJ2-3; CDR3: CSVDFGAGASDTQYF; DNA: TGCAGCGTTGACTTCGGAGCGGGAGCGTCAGATACGCAGTATTTT
size: -; V: TRBV6-1; D: TRBD2; J: TRBJ2-3; CDR3: CASSEVLAGADTQYF; DNA: TGTGCCAGCAGTGAAGTCCTAGCGGGAGCCGATACGCAGTATTTT
size: -; V: TRBV18; D: TRBD1; J: TRBJ2-7; CDR3: CASSRRQGSAYEQYF; DNA: TGTGCCAGCTCGCGGAGACAGGGAAGCGCCTACGAGCAGTACTTC
size: -; V: TRBV25-1; D: TRBD1; J: TRBJ2-3; CDR3: CASRGTGIGGWDTQYF; DNA: TGTGCCAGCAGAGGGACAGGCATCGGGGGTTGGGATACGCAGTATTTT
size: -; V: TRBV28; D: -; J: TRBJ2-3; CDR3: CASSPLDRADTQYF; DNA: TGTGCCAGCAGTCCACTAGATCGTGCAGATACGCAGTATTTT
size: -; V: TRBV13; D: TRBD1; J: TRBJ1-2; CDR3: CASSFSRDRGRGVGYTF; DNA: TGTGCCAGCAGCTTCTCCCGGGACAGGGGGCGCGGAGTAGGCTACACCTTC
size: many; V: TRBV3-1; D: TRBD2; J: TRBJ2-3; CDR3: CASSWTSGSDTQYF; DNA: TGTGCCAGCAGCTGGACTAGCGGTTCAGATACGCAGTATTTT
size: many; V: TRBV3-1; D: -; J: TRBJ1-6; CDR3: CASSLGRSPLHF; DNA: TGTGCCAGCAGCTTGGGGAGGTCACCCCTCCACTTT
size: many; V: TRBV2; D: TRBD2; J: TRBJ2-1; CDR3: CASRLAAYNEQFF; DNA: TGTGCCAGCCGACTAGCAGCATACAATGAGCAGTTCTTC
size: few; V: TRBV5-1; D: TRBD1; J: TRBJ2-1; CDR3: CASSSRDRGHHEQFF; DNA: TGCGCCAGCAGCTCCCGGGACAGGGGGCACCATGAGCAGTTCTTC
size: -; V: TRBV28; D: TRBD2; J: TRBJ2-1; CDR3: CASTDTSGRDEQFF; DNA: TGTGCCAGCACGGATACTAGCGGGAGGGATGAGCAGTTCTTC
size: many; V: TRBV3-1; D: -; J: TRBJ1-4; CDR3: CASSPDRANEKLFF; DNA: TGTGCCAGCAGCCCGGACAGAGCTAATGAAAAACTGTTTTTT
size: -; V: TRBV28; D: -; J: TRBJ2-6; CDR3: CASSLMGAGGANVLTF; DNA: TGTGCCAGCAGTTTAATGGGGGCGGGTGGGGCCAACGTCCTGACTTTC
size: -; V: TRBV5-1; D: TRBD1; J: TRBJ1-1; CDR3: CASSTVRGQDTEAFF; DNA: TGCGCCAGCAGTACTGTCAGGGGGCAGGACACTGAAGCTTTCTTT
size: -; V: TRBV29-1; D: -; J: TRBJ2-7; CDR3: CSVEASPGEQYF; DNA: TGCAGCGTTGAAGCCTCCCCCGGCGAGCAGTACTTC
size: -; V: TRBV27; D: TRBD1; J: TRBJ2-7; CDR3: CASSLSRTGKYEQYF; DNA: TGTGCCAGCAGTTTATCCAGGACAGGGAAGTACGAGCAGTACTTC
size: -; V: TRBV24-1; D: -; J: TRBJ1-1; CDR3: CTTRGGLRDTEAFF; DNA: TGTACCACCAGAGGGGGGCTTAGGGACACTGAAGCTTTCTTT
size: many; V: TRBV7-3; D: -; J: TRBJ2-3; CDR3: CASNPDHTDTQYF; DNA: TGTGCCAGCAACCCGGACCACACAGATACGCAGTATTTT
size: -; V: TRBV7-3; D: -; J: TRBJ2-6; CDR3: CASSLLPGANVLTF; DNA: TGTGCCAGCAGCCTCCTCCCTGGGGCCAACGTCCTGACTTTC
size: many; V: TRBV3-1; D: -; J: TRBJ2-1; CDR3: CASSQDTRTQFF; DNA: TGTGCCAGCAGCCAAGATACCCGCACGCAGTTCTTC
size: few; V: TRBV6-5; D: -; J: TRBJ2-3; CDR3: CASSYITGIGADTQYF; DNA: TGTGCCAGCAGTTACATCACAGGGATTGGTGCAGATACGCAGTATTTT
size: many; V: TRBV20-1; D: TRBD2; J: TRBJ2-7; CDR3: CSAQPPGTSLEQYF; DNA: TGCAGTGCCCAACCCCCCGGGACTAGTCTCGAGCAGTACTTC